This is a list of T cell receptor beta chains from one sample in a study of T cell responses to AZD1222 COVID-19 vaccine. Here immunoSEQ multiplex PCR was the method, and the copy in TCRdb shows in-frame clones only, minus some. The table shows roughly 170,000 clones, with roughly 92% occurring only once. Specimen: peripheral blood, collected 28 days after the second AZD1222 dose. These receptors came from an adult who received the AZD1222 COVID-19 vaccine. Both conserved end residues are part of each CDR3. A D gene is named only where the DNA matches it firmly. Size tells how often a clone was seen (once, few, many) or the class of an expanded clone, and some rows leave it out.

j_call,d_call,clone_size,v_call,cdr3_nt,cdr3_aa
TRBJ1-3,NA,NA,TRBV4-3,TGCGCCAGCAGCCAACTTCTCCGGGGCCTCCCTGGAAACACCATATATTTT,CASSQLLRGLPGNTIYF
TRBJ2-3,NA,NA,TRBV10-1,TGCGCCAGCAGCCGATTACAGGGTCTCGGAGATACGCAGTATTTT,CASSRLQGLGDTQYF
TRBJ1-1,NA,NA,TRBV15,TGTGCCTCCGCCCCATGGACACGAAACACTGAAGCTTTCTTT,CASAPWTRNTEAFF
TRBJ1-2,TRBD1,once,TRBV15,TGTGCCACCACAGGACAGGGAAGGTATGGCTACACCTTC,CATTGQGRYGYTF
TRBJ1-2,NA,NA,TRBV19,TGTGCCAGTCAGGGAATTTTCGACCTTTACGGCTACACCTTC,CASQGIFDLYGYTF
TRBJ1-3,NA,once,TRBV7-8,TGTGCCAGCAGCTCCGGTCCCGGAAACACCATATATTTT,CASSSGPGNTIYF
TRBJ1-5,NA,NA,TRBV19,TGTGCCAGTAGCTATAGTCGTATGGGGAGCGTCAGGGGTCATGCGGGCAATCAGCCCCAGCATTTT,CASSYSRMGSVRGHAGNQPQHF
TRBJ1-6,TRBD1,NA,TRBV5-8,TGTGCCAGCAGGGGACAGTGGGCCCTCCACTTT,CASRGQWALHF
TRBJ1-1,NA,NA,TRBV7-2,TGTGCCAGCAGCTTAATGGCGGGTAGGGACACTGAAGCTTTCTTT,CASSLMAGRDTEAFF
TRBJ2-6,TRBD1,NA,TRBV10-3,TGTGCCATCGGACAGGGCCGAACGAACCCCGGGGCCAACGTCCTGACTTTC,CAIGQGRTNPGANVLTF
TRBJ2-5,NA,NA,TRBV28,TGTGCCAGCAGTCCACCAGCCCCAGGAGTGGTCCAAGAGACCCAGTACTTC,CASSPPAPGVVQETQYF
TRBJ2-6,NA,NA,TRBV3-1/TRBV3-2,TGTGCCAGCAGCCCCACCGGGACCGAAATGGCTGGGGCCAACGTCCTGACTTTC,CASSPTGTEMAGANVLTF
TRBJ1-1,NA,NA,TRBV2,TGTGCCAGCAGTGAACGGGACCAAACCTACGAAACTATGAACACTGAAGCTTTCTTT,CASSERDQTYETMNTEAFF
TRBJ1-5,NA,NA,TRBV10-2,TGCGCCAGCAGTGATGTGGGCCGCAATCAGCCCCAGCATTTT,CASSDVGRNQPQHF
TRBJ2-7,TRBD1,NA,TRBV15,TGTGCCACCAGCAGAGCCAGGGGGTACGAGCAGTACTTC,CATSRARGYEQYF
TRBJ2-1,NA,NA,TRBV7-2,TGTGCCAGCAGCTACTGGGGTCAAAGCTCCTACAATGAGCAGTTCTTC,CASSYWGQSSYNEQFF
TRBJ1-2,TRBD1,NA,TRBV19,TGTGCCAGTGGGACAGCCAACTATGGCTACACCTTC,CASGTANYGYTF
TRBJ2-5,TRBD2,NA,TRBV7-9,TGTGCCAGCAGCTCAGGCGGGGGGACCCAGTACTTC,CASSSGGGTQYF
TRBJ1-5,NA,NA,TRBV21-1,TGTGCCAGACCCCCCAAACAGCCCCAGCATTTT,CARPPKQPQHF
TRBJ1-5,NA,NA,TRBV6-2/TRBV6-3,TGTGCCAGCAGTTACTCTGGGAGTTCAGGTCAGCCCCAGCATTTT,CASSYSGSSGQPQHF
TRBJ2-1,TRBD1,once,TRBV6-5,TGTGCCAGAATACTCCGGGACAGGGAATCCAATGAGCAGTTCTTC,CARILRDRESNEQFF
TRBJ1-4,NA,NA,TRBV5-1,TGCGCCAGCGGTACAGGGACAACTAATGAAAAACTGTTTTTT,CASGTGTTNEKLFF
TRBJ1-3,NA,NA,TRBV18,TGTGCCAGCCAGGGATCTGGAAACACCATATATTTT,CASQGSGNTIYF
TRBJ1-1,NA,NA,TRBV7-8,TGTGCCAGCAGCTATTTCTCAGGAAAAGGTACTGAAGCTTTCTTT,CASSYFSGKGTEAFF
TRBJ2-3,TRBD1,once,TRBV6-5,TGTGCCAGCAGATTAGACAGGGCTAACACAGATACGCAGTATTTT,CASRLDRANTDTQYF
TRBJ2-2,NA,NA,TRBV5-6,TGTGCCAGCAGCCCCGAGGGCGGGGAGCTGTTTTTT,CASSPEGGELFF
TRBJ1-1,NA,NA,TRBV25-1,TGTGCCAGCAGTGGACACGGAATTAACACTGAAGCTTTCTTT,CASSGHGINTEAFF
TRBJ1-3,NA,NA,TRBV18,TGTGCCAGCTCACTGACTTCCGGGACCGAAAGCTCTGGAAACACCATATATTTT,CASSLTSGTESSGNTIYF